Presented here are 21 T cell receptor beta chains from one specimen sequenced in a study of blood T cell repertoires in COVID-19. This table comes from immunoSEQ multiplex PCR, and its TCRdb copy is limited to in-frame clones, with some not included. This table holds roughly 96,000 clones, around 80% found once. Sequences were obtained from peripheral blood. These receptors were taken from a man aged 55 to 70 with acute or convalescent COVID-19.

The V and J genes are TRBV6-5 and TRBJ1-1, with D perhaps matching TRBD1 (5 bases). Germline CDR1 and CDR2: MNHEY and SVGAGI. V lost 7 bases and J 1 base, leaving 10 bases between the germline ends. This CDR3 comprises 13 residues. CDR3 sequence (DNA): TGTGCCAGCAAGCGCAGGGAGAACACTGAAGCTTTCTTT. This encodes CASKRRENTEAFF.

The chain couples TRBV5-1 to TRBJ2-1; D remains ambiguous. The CDR3 sequence is 16 residues long. The V end was cut by 0 bases, the J end by 6 bases, with 16 bases between. CDR1 SGHRS and CDR2 YFSETQ come from the germline V gene. CDR3 amino acids: CASSLGLQLSTNEQFF. The CDR3 DNA is TGCGCCAGCAGCTTGGGACTCCAACTGAGCACCAATGAGCAGTTCTTC.

The gene calls are TRBV30 and TRBJ2-1; the match to TRBD1 covers 11 bases. The CDR3 runs 15 residues. V trimming: 0 bases; J trimming: 7 bases; junction bases outside the gene matches: 5. Germline lookup yields CDR1 GTSNPN and CDR2 SVGIG (reference sequence). CDR3 amino acids: CAWSVGDRGYNEQFF. The CDR3 DNA reads as TGTGCCTGGAGTGTTGGGGACAGGGGGTATAATGAGCAGTTCTTC. Using reference TRBV30 and TRBJ2-1 for the parts outside the CDR3, the full variable domain is SQTIHQWPATLVQPVGSPLSLECTVEGTSNPNLYWYRQAAGRGLQLLFYSVGIGQISSEVPQNLSASRPQDRQFILSSKKLLLSDSGFYLCAWSVGDRGYNEQFFGPGTRLTVL.

The chain is built from TRBV3-1 (or the pseudogene TRBV3-2) and TRBJ1-2; 7 nucleotides match TRBD1. V lost 3 bases to trimming and J lost 8 bases; unmatched junction nucleotides: 21. Per the germline V gene, CDR1 is LGHDT and CDR2 is YNNKEL (reference sequence). The CDR3 runs to 18 residues. CDR3 DNA: TGTGCCAGCAGCCAGGCAAACCGGGACAGAGTTCTCGGTCGAGGCTACACCTTC. Translating it yields CASSQANRDRVLGRGYTF.

The chain couples TRBV21-1 to TRBJ1-1. TRBV21-1 is a pseudogene segment. The CDR3 consists of 15 residues. The DNA of the CDR3 is TGTGCCAGCAGCAAAGGTGGGGGGAGGAACACTGAAGCTTTCTTT. Amino acids: CASSKGGGRNTEAFF.

The sample holds one count of this clone. The chain couples TRBV5-1 to TRBJ1-4; D possibly corresponds to TRBD1 (6 bases). Trimming shortened V by 3 bases and J by 0 bases, and 6 bases separated the two germline ends. Germline CDR1 is SGHRS and CDR2 is YFSETQ. The CDR3 sequence is 14 residues long. The CDR3 nucleotides read TGCGCCAGCAGCTGGACAGCAACTAATGAAAAACTGTTTTTT. It specifies CASSWTATNEKLFF.

This clone was counted a few times. At the DNA level, this CDR3 is encoded by other sequences in the same sample as well. This chain uses TRBV5-1 with TRBJ2-1, with TRBD1 matching 11 bases. In germline, CDR1 is SGHRS, CDR2 YFSETQ. The CDR3 sequence is 15 residues long. The V and J ends lost 2 bases and 9 bases, in that order; junction bases with no gene match: 7. The DNA for the CDR3 is TGCGCCAGCAGCTTTGGACAGGGGGCGCGGGGTGAGCAGTTCTTC. Amino acid sequence: CASSFGQGARGEQFF.

The chain uses TRBV10-1 and TRBJ2-5; 10 nucleotides align to TRBD1. Germline assignment: CDR1 WNHNN and CDR2 SYGVQD (reference sequence). The CDR3 contains 15 residues. The V segment lost 4 bases and the J segment 3 bases; nucleotides outside the gene matches: 5. The CDR3 coding sequence is TGCGCCAGCAGTGCAGCCGGGACAGGGGAAGAGACCCAGTACTTC. Its protein is CASSAAGTGEETQYF.

The chain has TRBV30 and TRBJ2-6, with D possibly being TRBD1 (5 bases). Trimming took off 5 bases at V and 0 bases at J, with 8 bases between the two ends. Germline lookup yields CDR1 GTSNPN and CDR2 SVGIG (reference sequence). The CDR3 has 14 amino acids. The CDR3 bases are TGTGCCTGGCTCCAGGGCTCTGGGGCCAACGTCCTGACTTTC. This sequence encodes CAWLQGSGANVLTF.

The chain couples TRBV12-3 or TRBV12-4 to TRBJ2-7; D might be TRBD2 (5 bases). This CDR3 contains 13 residues. The germline V and J ends were trimmed by 2 bases and 6 bases, with 11 bases remaining between them. CDR3 DNA: TGTGCCAGCAGTTTACGAGGGTCAGGCGAGCAGTACGTC. Translating it yields CASSLRGSGEQYV.

The rearrangement joins TRBV20-1 to TRBJ1-5; D perhaps matches TRBD1 (6 bases). CDR1 and CDR2 (germline): DFQATT, SNEGSKA (reference sequence). Trimming took 3 bases from V and 12 from J, leaving 12 bases between them. This CDR3 region has 11 residues. CDR3 sequence (DNA): TGCAGTGCTAGGGGGGCTCAGGTCCAGCATTTT. It encodes CSARGAQVQHF.

V usage is TRBV3-1 (or the pseudogene TRBV3-2) and J usage is TRBJ2-2; 7 bases agree with TRBD1. J lost 7 bases, V lost 4 bases, and 9 bases had no gene match. CDR1 is LGHDT and CDR2 is YNNKEL in the germline V gene (reference sequence). This CDR3 spans 15 amino acids. The CDR3 protein is CASSRTGVKSGELFF. CDR3 bases: TGTGCCAGCAGCCGAACAGGGGTCAAGAGCGGGGAGCTGTTTTTT.

The rearrangement links TRBV5-5 to TRBJ1-1; D may be TRBD1 (5 bases). With 1 base removed from V and 0 bases from J, the gap between germline ends came to 16 bases. The CDR3 is 17 residues long. Germline V CDR1 and CDR2: SGHKS, YYEKEE (reference sequence). The CDR3 coding sequence is TGTGCCAGCAGCTTGAGTACGGGACTTGCTATGAACACTGAAGCTTTCTTT. Translating it yields CASSLSTGLAMNTEAFF.

The J gene is TRBJ2-2, the V gene TRBV5-1; 10 bases agree with TRBD1. This CDR3 is built from 15 residues. Unmatched junction bases numbered 5, after V lost 4 bases and J lost 5 bases. The germline gives CDR1 SGHRS, CDR2 YFSETQ. Written as DNA, the CDR3 is TGCGCCAGCAGCCCAGGACAGGGGGGAACCGGGGAGCTGTTTTTT. As protein: CASSPGQGGTGELFF.

The V call is TRBV15, the J call TRBJ1-6; 8 bases map to TRBD1. Per germline, CDR1 LNHNV and CDR2 YYDKDF (reference sequence). Trimming at V came to 0 bases and at J to 9 bases, leaving 7 bases not matched to a gene. This CDR3 has 16 amino acids. The CDR3 spells CATSRDTGTGGSPLHF. CDR3 nucleotide sequence: TGTGCCACCAGCAGAGACACTGGGACAGGAGGTTCACCCCTCCACTTT.

This clone appeared a few times. V gene TRBV11-3 combines with J gene TRBJ2-1, with 9 bases identical to TRBD2. The CDR3 consists of 17 residues. With V trimmed by 0 bases and J by 0 bases, 3 bases remained unmatched. Germline V gene lookup returns CDR1 SGHNT and CDR2 YENEEA. CDR3 nucleotides: TGTGCCAGCAGCTTAGAGGCTAGCGGGACCTCCTACAATGAGCAGTTCTTC. It specifies CASSLEASGTSYNEQFF. The variable domain in full, with the rest retrieved from reference TRBV11-3 and TRBJ2-1, is EAGVVQSPRYKIIEKKQPVAFWCNPISGHNTLYWYLQNLGQGPELLIRYENEEAVDDSQLPKDRFSAERLKGVDSTLKIQPAELGDSAVYLCASSLEASGTSYNEQFFGPGTRLTVL.

This sequence joins TRBV12-3 or TRBV12-4 and TRBJ2-1; D not certain. V was clipped by 1 base and J by 13 bases, with 11 bases between them. The CDR3 consists of 12 residues. CDR3 in amino acids: CASSLGDSRQFF. The CDR3 coding sequence is TGTGCCAGCAGTTTAGGAGACTCTCGTCAGTTCTTC.

The rearrangement links TRBV9 to TRBJ1-5, with 9 bases lining up with TRBD1. The ends lost 4 bases at V and 3 bases at J; junction bases unmatched: 8. Germline-derived CDR1 and CDR2 are SGDLS and YYNGEE. The CDR3 covers 16 residues. The CDR3 is CASSSGTGPSNQPQHF. DNA of the CDR3: TGTGCCAGCAGCAGTGGGACAGGGCCTTCCAATCAGCCCCAGCATTTT.

The rearrangement uses TRBV30 and TRBJ2-7; weak D call: TRBD1 (6 bases). CDR1 is GTSNPN, CDR2 SVGIG, per germline (reference sequence). The CDR3 is 15 amino acids. V dropped 0 bases and J dropped 3 bases, with 15 bases sitting between them. The CDR3 protein is CAWSVPGAQVYEQYF. The CDR3 DNA follows: TGTGCCTGGAGTGTACCAGGGGCTCAGGTCTACGAGCAGTACTTC.

This clone was seen a single time. The gene calls are TRBV29-1 and TRBJ2-7; a possible D gene is TRBD1 (5 bases). Germline V gene sequence: CDR1 SQVTM, CDR2 ANQGSEA. The CDR3 is 11 amino acids. V dropped 2 bases and J dropped 3 bases, with 5 bases sitting between them. DNA for the CDR3: TGCAGCGTTGAACAGGGCTACGAGCAGTACGTC. Encoded protein: CSVEQGYEQYV.

This chain joins TRBV6-2 or TRBV6-3 and TRBJ2-7; possible D gene TRBD1, 6 bases. V was clipped by 4 bases and J by 0 bases, with 13 bases between them. CDR1 and CDR2 from the germline V gene are MNHEY and SVGEGT. The CDR3 spans 15 residues. The chain's CDR3 is CASSLGAAFSYEQYV. CDR3 nucleotides: TGTGCCAGCAGTTTGGGGGCGGCCTTCTCCTACGAGCAGTACGTC.